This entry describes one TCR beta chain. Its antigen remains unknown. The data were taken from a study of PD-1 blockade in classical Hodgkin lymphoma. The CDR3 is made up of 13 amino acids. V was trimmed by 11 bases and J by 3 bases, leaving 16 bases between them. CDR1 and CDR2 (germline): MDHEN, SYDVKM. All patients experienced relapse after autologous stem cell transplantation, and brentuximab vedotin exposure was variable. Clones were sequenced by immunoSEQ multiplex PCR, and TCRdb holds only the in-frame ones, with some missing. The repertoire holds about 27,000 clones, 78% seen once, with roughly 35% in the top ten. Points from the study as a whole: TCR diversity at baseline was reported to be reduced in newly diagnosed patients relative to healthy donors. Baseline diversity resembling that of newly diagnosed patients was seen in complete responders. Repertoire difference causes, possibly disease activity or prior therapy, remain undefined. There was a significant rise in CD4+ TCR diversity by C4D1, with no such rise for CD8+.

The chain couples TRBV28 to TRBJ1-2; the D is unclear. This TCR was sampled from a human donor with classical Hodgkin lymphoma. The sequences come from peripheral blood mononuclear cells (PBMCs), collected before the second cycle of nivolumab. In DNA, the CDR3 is TGTGCCTGCGGGCGAGGTTACGACTATGGCTACACCTTC. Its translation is CACGRGYDYGYTF.